This entry describes one T cell receptor beta chain. These data are taken from a study of blood T cell repertoires in COVID-19. On the study more broadly: Samples taken during acute and convalescent COVID-19 were collected in the United States, Italy and Spain. The analysed material was cDNA or gDNA that came from T cells, B-cell-depleted T cells, or PBMCs.

Per the study methods: Estimation of nucleated cell counts was performed using reference gene primer amplification. This table comes from immunoSEQ multiplex PCR, and its TCRdb copy is limited to in-frame clones, with some not included. The DNA gave D and trimming, while V, J and clone size come from that table. This sample has some 72,000 clones, with 86% found just once. Germline lookup yields CDR1 MNHEY and CDR2 SVGAGI. After removal of 2 bases from V and 3 bases from J, the junction contained 6 bases not matched to a gene. The CDR3 spans 16 residues. The material sequenced was peripheral blood. The sequence came from a man between 45 and 60 years old with active or convalescent COVID-19. The chain carries TRBV6-5 and TRBJ2-2; TRBD1 agrees at 7 bases. The CDR3 region is CASSYLDRVDTGELFF. The DNA for the CDR3 is TGTGCCAGCAGTTACCTCGACAGGGTTGACACCGGGGAGCTGTTTTTT.